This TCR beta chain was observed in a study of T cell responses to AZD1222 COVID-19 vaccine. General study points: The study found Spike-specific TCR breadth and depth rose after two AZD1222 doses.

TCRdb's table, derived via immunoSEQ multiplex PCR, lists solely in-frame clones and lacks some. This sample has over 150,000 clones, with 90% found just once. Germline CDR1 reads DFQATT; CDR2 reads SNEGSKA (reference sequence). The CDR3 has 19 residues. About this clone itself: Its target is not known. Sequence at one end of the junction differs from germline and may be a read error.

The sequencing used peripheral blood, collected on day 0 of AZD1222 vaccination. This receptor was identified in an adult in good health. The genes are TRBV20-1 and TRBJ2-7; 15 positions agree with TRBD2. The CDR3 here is CSASLAGFEGLAGGYEQYF. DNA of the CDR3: TGCAGTGCTAGTCTGGCGGGATTCGAGGGACTAGCGGGAGGATACGAGCAGTACTTT.